This passage covers 25 T cell receptor beta chains from one sample sequenced in a study of T cells in Graves' hyperthyroidism and ophthalmopathy. RNA transcripts yielded amplified TCR beta CDR3 regions. The study used the HTBI primer set for a first-round RT-PCR of the TCR CDR3. One entry per CDR3 protein results from TCRdb running MiXCR on the multiplex PCR reads. The sample has a few hundred thousand distinct CDR3 sequences; 35% to 55% are singletons. The sample consisted of peripheral blood or thyroid tissue (not recorded which). Every receptor here comes from a young woman with Graves' hyperthyroidism.

The chain has TRBV7-2 and TRBJ2-1; 8 bases match TRBD2. This CDR3 is 16 amino acids long. The germline V gene has CDR1 SGHTA and CDR2 FQGNSA. The V segment lost 0 bases and the J segment 9 bases; nucleotides outside the gene matches: 10. CDR3 protein: CASSLAPQREWSEQFF. Written as DNA, the CDR3 is TGTGCCAGCAGCTTAGCGCCTCAGCGGGAGTGGAGTGAGCAGTTCTTC.

This clonotype was detected ten times or more. The chain joins TRBV20-1 to TRBJ1-4; no definite D call. CDR3 length: 12 amino acids. Per the germline V gene, CDR1 is DFQATT and CDR2 is SNEGSKA (reference sequence). Trimming took off 3 bases at V and 2 bases at J, with 4 bases between the two ends. CDR3 sequence (DNA): TGCAGTGCTAGCCAGACTAATGAAAAACTGTTTTTT. Encoded protein: CSASQTNEKLFF.

In its sample, this clonotype was seen a few times. The chain has TRBV6-6 and TRBJ2-5; D call uncertain. Germline loops: CDR1 MNHNY, CDR2 SVGAGI (reference sequence). CDR3 length: 12 amino acids. Trimming shortened V by 2 bases and J by 2 bases, and 3 bases separated the two germline ends. CDR3 nucleotide sequence: TGTGCCAGCAGTTACGTTCAAGAGACCCAGTACTTC. Residues: CASSYVQETQYF.

V is TRBV29-1 and J is TRBJ2-6; D gene unclear. The CDR3 contains 16 residues. CDR1 is SQVTM, CDR2 ANQGSEA, per germline. Between the trimmed V and J ends, which lost 7 bases and 0 bases, there was a span of 16 bases. The CDR3 DNA follows: TGCAGCGCCGGAGACCAGGATAGCTCTGGGGCCAACGTCCTGACTTTC. This translates into CSAGDQDSSGANVLTF.

This chain joins TRBV18 and TRBJ1-5, with D possibly matching TRBD1 (5 bases). Between the trimmed V and J ends, which lost 4 bases and 6 bases, there was a span of 13 bases. Per the germline V gene, CDR1 is KGHSH and CDR2 is LQKENI. The CDR3 runs 14 residues. CDR3 in amino acids: CASSLEGSTQPQHF. CDR3 DNA sequence: TGTGCCAGCTCACTAGAGGGGAGTACTCAGCCCCAGCATTTT.

The gene calls are TRBV7-9 and TRBJ2-6; TRBD2 agrees at 11 bases. J gave up 11 bases and V 4 bases, and 4 bases lay outside the gene matches. Germline values: CDR1 SEHNR, CDR2 FQNEAQ (reference sequence). CDR3 size: 14 residues. The CDR3 is CASSYSGRDYVLTF. DNA for the CDR3: TGTGCCAGCAGCTATAGCGGGAGGGACTACGTCCTGACTTTC. The complete variable domain, with remaining parts taken from reference TRBV7-9 and TRBJ2-6, reads DTGVSQNPRHKITKRGQNVTFRCDPISEHNRLYWYRQTLGQGPEFLTYFQNEAQLEKSRLLSDRFSAERPKGSFSTLEIQRTEQGDSAMYLCASSYSGRDYVLTFGAGSRLTVL.

This clonotype was counted ten times or more. CDR3 sequence (DNA): TGCAGTGCTACGTTACGGGACAGGGACTATGGCTACACCTTC. This translates into CSATLRDRDYGYTF. The rearrangement uses TRBV20-1 and TRBJ1-2, with 9 bases aligning to TRBD1. J gave up 3 bases and V 4 bases, and 6 bases lay outside the gene matches. The CDR3 runs to 14 residues. Germline values: CDR1 DFQATT, CDR2 SNEGSKA (reference sequence).

The chain joins TRBV29-1 to TRBJ1-2; TRBD1 aligns across 7 bases. The CDR3 totals 15 residues. CDR1 is SQVTM and CDR2 is ANQGSEA in the germline V gene. V lost 6 bases and J lost 4; bases outside the gene matches: 14. CDR3 sequence reads: CSVRRDRNKRYGYTF. The DNA for the CDR3 is TGCAGCGTCCGGCGGGACAGAAACAAGCGCTATGGCTACACCTTC.

At least ten counts were recorded for this clonotype. The chain recombines TRBV20-1 with TRBJ2-5; TRBD2 agrees at 12 bases. There are 15 residues in the CDR3. The ends lost 3 bases at V and 6 bases at J; junction bases unmatched: 8. Germline values: CDR1 DFQATT, CDR2 SNEGSKA (reference sequence). The CDR3 loop reads CSASALAGGTKTQYF. In DNA, the CDR3 is TGCAGTGCTAGTGCCCTAGCGGGAGGGACGAAGACCCAGTACTTC.

V usage is TRBV20-1 and J usage is TRBJ1-5, with D possibly TRBD1 on 6 matching bases. Germline lookup yields CDR1 DFQATT and CDR2 SNEGSKA (reference sequence). This CDR3 comprises 13 residues. The V and J ends lost 4 bases and 6 bases respectively, with 13 bases between them. CDR3 sequence: CSATEGGFQPQHF. The CDR3, as DNA: TGCAGTGCTACAGAAGGGGGGTTTCAGCCCCAGCATTTT.

The rearrangement uses TRBV7-9 and TRBJ1-3; D not certain. V was shortened by 0 bases and J by 4 bases, with 10 bases between the two germline ends. From germline, CDR1 is SEHNR and CDR2 FQNEAQ (reference sequence). This CDR3 is built from 15 residues. The CDR3 sequence: CASSLALAGGNTIYF. The CDR3 DNA follows: TGTGCCAGCAGCTTAGCACTAGCGGGAGGAAACACCATATATTTT.

Only one count was recorded for this clonotype. A much larger clonotype is one base distant, so this may be a read error. The chain carries TRBV7-2 and TRBJ2-3; no clear D gene. The length of the CDR3 is 14 residues. Germline loops: CDR1 SGHTA, CDR2 FQGNSA. CDR3 residues: CASSLGISKDTQYF. The CDR3, as DNA: TGTGCCAGCAGCTTAGGGATTAGCAAAGATACGCAGTATTTT.

This clonotype was detected only once. V gene TRBV7-6 combines with J gene TRBJ1-2, with 9 bases identical to TRBD1. CDR1 is SGHVS, CDR2 FNYEAQ, per germline. V lost 0 bases, J lost 4 bases, and 6 bases stayed unmatched. The CDR3 loop spans 16 amino acids. CDR3 DNA: TGTGCCAGCAGCTTAGCCCCGGGACAGGGCCTCTATGGCTACACCTTC. Its protein is CASSLAPGQGLYGYTF.

This clonotype was detected many times. The chain has TRBV4-1 and TRBJ1-2; no definite D call. The CDR3 is made up of 13 amino acids. CDR1 MGHRA and CDR2 YSYEKL come from the germline V gene. Deletions cut 4 bases from V and 4 bases from J, with 10 bases between. DNA of the CDR3: TGCGCCAGCAGCCCGCTCCTCAGCTATGGCTACACCTTC. Translating gives CASSPLLSYGYTF.

The chain links TRBV20-1 to TRBJ2-5; the match to TRBD2 covers 10 bases. V was clipped by 0 bases and J by 5 bases; unmatched bases: 9. The CDR3 runs 16 residues. Germline V gene lookup returns CDR1 DFQATT and CDR2 SNEGSKA (reference sequence). The CDR3 DNA sequence: TGCAGTGCTAGAGATGGGACTAGCGATACCGGGGAGACCCAGTACTTC. Its protein is CSARDGTSDTGETQYF.

This clonotype was seen repeatedly, ten times or more. V is TRBV10-1 and J is TRBJ1-1; D ambiguous. This CDR3 is built from 15 residues. Looked up from germline, CDR1 is WNHNN and CDR2 is SYGVQD (reference sequence). V was clipped by 2 bases and J by 0 bases, with 10 bases between them. CDR3 nucleotides: TGCGCCAGCAGTGAGCGGGGAGAGATGAACACTGAAGCTTTCTTT. Translated: CASSERGEMNTEAFF.

This clonotype was recorded many times. The CDR3 DNA reads as TGTGCCAGCAGCTGGACTAGCGGGAGGGCCGGGAACGAGCAGTACTTC. Amino acid sequence: CASSWTSGRAGNEQYF. The chain carries TRBV11-2 and TRBJ2-7; 15 bases agree with TRBD2. The CDR3 consists of 16 residues. Germline trimming cut 4 bases from V and 5 bases from J; bases unmatched to any gene: 6. Germline CDR1 is SGHAT and CDR2 is FQNNGV.

The genes are TRBV20-1 and TRBJ1-5; a weak D match, TRBD2 (5 bases). The J call may be incorrect, as the DNA end agrees better with TRBJ2-3. Germline loops: CDR1 DFQATT, CDR2 SNEGSKA (reference sequence). There are 14 residues in the CDR3. CDR3 in amino acids: CSARLGVSADTQYF. DNA for the CDR3: TGCAGTGCTAGATTGGGAGTTAGTGCAGATACGCAGTATTTT.

This sequence joins TRBV18 and TRBJ2-7, with D hard to call. The CDR3 loop spans 17 amino acids. V lost 6 bases and J 0 bases, leaving 21 bases between the germline ends. The germline CDR1 and CDR2 sequences are KGHSH and LQKENI. The CDR3 nucleotides read TGTGCCAGCTCCCCATTCTCGACAAGGGCGAGCTCCTACGAGCAGTACTTC. This translates into CASSPFSTRASSYEQYF.

The rearrangement uses TRBV3-1 and TRBJ1-4; TRBD1 matches 10 bases. The V segment lost 7 bases and the J segment 8 bases; nucleotides outside the gene matches: 7. Germline CDR1 is LGHDT and CDR2 is YNNKEL (reference sequence). The CDR3 extends over 14 amino acids. In DNA form, the CDR3 reads TGTGCCAGCAATCGACAGGGGGCCGGGGAAAAACTGTTTTTT. This sequence encodes CASNRQGAGEKLFF.

This clonotype appeared many times. The chain combines TRBV9 with TRBJ1-1; D is perhaps TRBD1 (5 bases). Trimming removed 3 bases from V and 0 bases from J, with 15 bases in between. The CDR3 has 16 amino acids. Germline CDR1 and CDR2: SGDLS and YYNGEE. CDR3 sequence: CASSAGTGGMNTEAFF. The CDR3 DNA is TGTGCCAGCAGCGCCGGGACTGGGGGGATGAACACTGAAGCTTTCTTT.

In its sample, this clonotype was seen a few times. This chain connects TRBV27 to TRBJ1-5; TRBD1 is a possible D gene (6 bases). The CDR3 contains 16 residues. Germline-derived CDR1 and CDR2 are MNHEY and SMNVEV (reference sequence). V gave up 5 bases and J gave up 0 bases, with 14 bases separating them. In nucleotides, the CDR3 is TGTGCCAGCAGTAACCGCGGACAGCATAGCAATCAGCCCCAGCATTTT. Translating gives CASSNRGQHSNQPQHF.

This clonotype has a count of ten or more. This chain uses TRBV7-9 with TRBJ1-3, with D perhaps TRBD1 (5 bases). CDR1 and CDR2 (germline): SEHNR, FQNEAQ (reference sequence). The V and J ends lost 5 bases and 0 bases respectively, with 17 bases between them. CDR3 length: 17 amino acids. In DNA, the CDR3 is TGTGCCAGCAGCGATCTGGGGGAGGAAGTCTCTGGAAACACCATATATTTT. Amino acid sequence: CASSDLGEEVSGNTIYF.

This clonotype was seen repeatedly, ten times or more. The rearrangement uses TRBV20-1 and TRBJ2-5; D ambiguous. CDR1 and CDR2 (germline): DFQATT, SNEGSKA (reference sequence). There are 13 residues in the CDR3. V was shortened by 3 bases and J by 4 bases, with 12 bases between the two germline ends. In DNA, the CDR3 is TGCAGTGCTAGCGGGTCATTAAGAGAGACCCAGTACTTC. It encodes CSASGSLRETQYF.

There are many counts of this clonotype. This chain joins TRBV5-1 and TRBJ2-2, with TRBD2 as a possible D gene (5 bases). The CDR3 is 14 amino acids. Germline lookup yields CDR1 SGHRS and CDR2 YFSETQ. The V and J ends lost 6 bases and 3 bases respectively, with 12 bases between them. The CDR3 spells CASTGTRDTGELFF. The CDR3, as DNA: TGCGCCAGCACCGGAACTAGAGACACCGGGGAGCTGTTTTTT.